A selection of T cell receptor beta chains follows, all from one sample in a study of T cells in tuberculosis. The method was immunoSEQ multiplex PCR; TCRdb's version includes in-frame clones alone and lacks a portion of them. The sample carries 54,000 or so clones, approximately 81% recorded once. Sequencing was performed on CD1b-GMM tetramer-negative cells sorted from PBMCs. The source is an adult woman with latent tuberculosis. Both conserved end residues are trimmed from each CDR3.

v_gene	j_gene	CDR3aa
TRBV18	TRBJ2-7	ASSPPGRSYEQY
TRBV4-3	TRBJ2-3	ASSQELQGADTQY
TRBV6-1	TRBJ2-5	ASSEVGGARVQETQY
TRBV6-5	TRBJ1-4	ASSALATNEKLF
TRBV6-6	TRBJ1-5	ASSYRDRGAGQPQH
TRBV27	TRBJ1-2	ASSLWGDYGYT
TRBV28	TRBJ1-2	ASSLPQGADGYT
TRBV7-2	TRBJ2-7	ASSSGGSSYEQY
TRBV5-1	TRBJ2-3	ASSLTQGFADTQY
TRBV19	TRBJ2-1	ASSIDTGSYNEQF
TRBV6-1	TRBJ1-2	ASSEQDRAGYGYT
TRBV5-1	TRBJ2-7	ASSFGTGQVTYEQY
TRBV5-1	TRBJ1-3	ASSSGGNSGNTIY
TRBV5-4	TRBJ1-4	ASSHTGGGEKLF
TRBV19	TRBJ2-1	ASSSVRTSGVNEQF
TRBV5-1	TRBJ2-3	ASSPGLAGDTQY
TRBV7-9	TRBJ1-1	ASSSTGGARSTEAF
TRBV9	TRBJ2-1	ASSAHAGRDEQF
TRBV27	TRBJ2-3	ASSLFLADTQY
TRBV9	TRBJ2-7	ASSAYDSSYEQY
TRBV19	TRBJ2-3	ASSRDNRDTQY
TRBV30	TRBJ1-1	AWSPMYTEAF
TRBV28	-	ASSEQGSYEQY
TRBV28	TRBJ1-2	ASTPQGYGYT
TRBV2	TRBJ2-1	ASTEPSGRANEQF
TRBV7-9	TRBJ1-2	ASRPSGAFYGYT
TRBV11-3	TRBJ2-1	ASSFGGSYNEQF
TRBV5-1	TRBJ1-4	ASSPGRPSNEKLF
TRBV6-1	TRBJ2-5	ASIPAGSRQTQY
TRBV19	TRBJ2-3	ASTREAGDTQY
TRBV7-9	TRBJ1-2	ASSPPGGNYGYT
TRBV19	TRBJ1-5	ASSMRVWDRVTETRYQPQH
TRBV5-1	TRBJ2-2	ASSPTGVANTEELF
TRBV9	TRBJ2-3	ASSPRLAGFGTDTQY
TRBV28	TRBJ1-3	ASSGQGRGSGNTIY
TRBV7-2	TRBJ2-2	ASSWTSGGDLNTGELF
TRBV7-8	TRBJ2-1	ASSSRLANYNEQF
TRBV5-6	TRBJ1-2	ASSLRGVYGYT
TRBV4-1	TRBJ1-2	ASSQGAGPSYGYT